The clone carrying this TCR beta chain has ten or more counts. Its antigen is still unknown. Trimming shortened V by 4 bases and J by 6 bases, and 15 bases separated the two germline ends. Germline CDR1 reads LNHDA; CDR2 reads SQIVND (reference sequence). This CDR3 is built from 15 residues. Through Arm-PCR of CDR3 regions and iRepertoire HTBI primers, TCR beta libraries were built. TCRdb fed the multiplex PCR reads into MiXCR, producing one record per CDR3 protein. The data contain 200,000 to 250,000 distinct CDR3 sequences, around 19% of them singletons. Time point here: newly diagnosed GD, antithyroid drugs for less than 3 months. Researchers made the TCR library from RNA that was extracted from PBMCs. These data come from a study of regulatory T cells in long-lasting Graves disease. For the study at large: Patients with new Graves' disease had used antithyroid drugs below 3 months. Broader study findings: The study found TRBV28, TRBJ1-2 and TRBJ2-5 favored in persistent disease.

J is TRBJ2-2 and V is TRBV19, with a possible D match to TRBD2 (6 bases). Sequenced material: peripheral blood mononuclear cells (PBMCs), taken at new diagnosis, from a patient treated with antithyroid drugs. The clonotype was recovered from a female donor with Graves disease. The CDR3 DNA reads TGTGCCAGTAGTAGGATGGGAGGTCTCTCCGGGGAGCTGTTTTTT. Its translation: CASSRMGGLSGELFF.